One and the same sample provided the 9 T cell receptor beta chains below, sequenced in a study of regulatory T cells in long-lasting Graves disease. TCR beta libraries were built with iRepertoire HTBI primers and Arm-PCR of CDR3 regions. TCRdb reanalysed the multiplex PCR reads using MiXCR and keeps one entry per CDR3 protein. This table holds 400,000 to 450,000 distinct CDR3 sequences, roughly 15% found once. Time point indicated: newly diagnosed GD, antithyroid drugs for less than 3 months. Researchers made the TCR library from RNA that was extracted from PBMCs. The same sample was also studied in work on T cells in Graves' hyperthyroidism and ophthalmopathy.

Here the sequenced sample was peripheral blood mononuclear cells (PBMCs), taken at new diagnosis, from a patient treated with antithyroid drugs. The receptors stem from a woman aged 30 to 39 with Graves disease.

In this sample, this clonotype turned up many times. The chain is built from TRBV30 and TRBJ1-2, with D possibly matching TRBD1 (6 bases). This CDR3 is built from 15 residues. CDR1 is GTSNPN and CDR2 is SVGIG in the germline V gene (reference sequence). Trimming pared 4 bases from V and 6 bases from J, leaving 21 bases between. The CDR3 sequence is CAWTAAGAATHGYTF. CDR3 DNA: TGTGCCTGGACCGCGGCAGGGGCCGCTACTCATGGCTACACCTTC.

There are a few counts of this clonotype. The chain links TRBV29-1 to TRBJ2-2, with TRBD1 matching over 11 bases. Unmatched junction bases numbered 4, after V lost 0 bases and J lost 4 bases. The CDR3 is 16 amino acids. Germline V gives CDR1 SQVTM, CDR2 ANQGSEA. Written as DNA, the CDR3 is TGCAGCGTTGAAGAACCGGGACAGGGGGTCACCGGGGAGCTGTTTTTT. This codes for CSVEEPGQGVTGELFF.

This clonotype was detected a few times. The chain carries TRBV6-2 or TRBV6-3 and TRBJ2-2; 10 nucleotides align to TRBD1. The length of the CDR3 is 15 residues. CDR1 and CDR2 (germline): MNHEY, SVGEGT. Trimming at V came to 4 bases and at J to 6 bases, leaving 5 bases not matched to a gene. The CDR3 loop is CASSSGTGVPGELFF. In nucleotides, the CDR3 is TGTGCCAGCAGTTCCGGGACAGGGGTTCCCGGGGAGCTGTTTTTT.

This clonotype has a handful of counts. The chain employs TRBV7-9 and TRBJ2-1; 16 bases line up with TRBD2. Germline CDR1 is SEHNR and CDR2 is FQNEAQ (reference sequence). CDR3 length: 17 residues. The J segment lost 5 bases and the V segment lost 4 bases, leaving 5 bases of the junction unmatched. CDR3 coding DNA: TGTGCCAGCAGCTACGGGACTAGCGGGAGGGCGGACAATGAGCAGTTCTTC. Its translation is CASSYGTSGRADNEQFF.

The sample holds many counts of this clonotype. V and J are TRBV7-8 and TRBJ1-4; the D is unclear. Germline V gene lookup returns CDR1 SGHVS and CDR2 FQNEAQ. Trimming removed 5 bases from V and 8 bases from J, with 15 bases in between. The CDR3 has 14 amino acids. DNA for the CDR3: TGTGCCAGCAGCCCCCAGGCTCACGGGGAAAAACTGTTTTTT. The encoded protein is CASSPQAHGEKLFF. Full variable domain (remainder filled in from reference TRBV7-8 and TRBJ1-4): GAGVSQSPRYKVAKRGQDVALRCDPISGHVSLFWYQQALGQGPEFLTYFQNEAQLDKSGLPSDRFFAERPEGSVSTLKIQRTQQEDSAVYLCASSPQAHGEKLFFGSGTQLSVL.

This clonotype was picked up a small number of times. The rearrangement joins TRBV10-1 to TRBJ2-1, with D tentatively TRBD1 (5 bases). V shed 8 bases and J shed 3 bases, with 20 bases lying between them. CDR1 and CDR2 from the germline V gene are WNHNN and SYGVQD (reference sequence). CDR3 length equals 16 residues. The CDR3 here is CASSDQGARNYNEQFF. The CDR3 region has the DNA TGCGCCAGCTCGGACCAAGGGGCTAGGAACTACAATGAGCAGTTCTTC.

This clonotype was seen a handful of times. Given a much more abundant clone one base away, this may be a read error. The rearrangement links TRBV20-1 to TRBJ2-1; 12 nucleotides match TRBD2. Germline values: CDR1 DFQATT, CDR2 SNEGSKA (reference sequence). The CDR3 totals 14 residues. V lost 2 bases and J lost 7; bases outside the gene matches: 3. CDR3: CSARPTSGRNEQFF. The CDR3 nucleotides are TGCAGTGCTAGACCGACTAGCGGGAGAAATGAGCAGTTCTTC.

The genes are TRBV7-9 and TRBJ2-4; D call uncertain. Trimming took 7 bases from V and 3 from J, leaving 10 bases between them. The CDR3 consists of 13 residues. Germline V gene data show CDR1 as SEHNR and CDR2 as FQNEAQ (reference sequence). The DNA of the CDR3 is TGTGCCAGCATCCCATTGGGCAAAAACATTCAGTACTTC. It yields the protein CASIPLGKNIQYF.

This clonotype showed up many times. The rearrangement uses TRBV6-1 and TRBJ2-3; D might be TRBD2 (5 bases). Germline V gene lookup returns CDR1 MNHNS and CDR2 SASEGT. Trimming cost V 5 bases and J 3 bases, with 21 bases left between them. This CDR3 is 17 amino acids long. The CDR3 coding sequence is TGTGCCAGCAGTCCCGTGTGGACTCCCACGACGACAGATACGCAGTATTTT. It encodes CASSPVWTPTTTDTQYF.